This T cell receptor beta chain came from a study of T-cell reconstitution after alpha-beta-depleted transplantation in children. Unique molecular identifiers were used to barcode this TCRbeta library. Each CDR3 protein gets one entry after TCRdb re-called the PCR reads with MiXCR. The table shows a few hundred thousand distinct CDR3 sequences, with around 20% occurring only once. Germline CDR1 SGHRS, CDR2 YFSETQ. V lost 4 bases and J lost 0; bases outside the gene matches: 7. This CDR3 has 16 amino acids. The chain combines TRBV5-1 with TRBJ2-3, with 8 bases identical to TRBD1. The material sequenced was PBMCs, mostly from graft donor cells, taken 180 days after TCRalphabeta/CD19-depleted stem cell transplant. The clonotype was recovered from a male patient aged 10 to 17 who had a stem cell transplant for acute lymphoblastic leukemia, so the T cells may come from the graft donor. The DNA of the CDR3 is TGCGCCAGCAGCGCAAGGACAGGGACTAGCACAGATACGCAGTATTTT. Amino acid sequence: CASSARTGTSTDTQYF.